The present T cell receptor (beta chain) was sequenced within a study of regulatory T cells in long-lasting Graves disease. Study-wide results and limits: Patients with persistent disease shared 2,741 public clonotypes, outpacing the approximately 920 shared by new patients.

Assembly of TCR beta libraries relied on iRepertoire HTBI primers together with Arm-PCR of CDR3 regions. TCRdb passed the multiplex PCR reads through MiXCR, listing each CDR3 protein once. This table has some 490,000 distinct CDR3 sequences, more than 10% appearing once. This clonotype was counted ten times or more. Its matching antigen is unknown. The CDR3 sequence is 17 residues long. The germline V gene encodes CDR1 MGHRA and CDR2 YSYEKL. The ends were cut back, 0 bases at V and 0 bases at J, with 13 bases in the middle. Described time point: newly diagnosed GD, antithyroid drugs for less than 3 months. After RNA was extracted from PBMCs, the TCR library was made from it. These records were also assigned to another study, of T cells in Graves' hyperthyroidism and ophthalmopathy. That source notes: Aged 18 to 65, the patients had hyperthyroidism that was newly diagnosed and had lasted under 2 months. Diagnosis rested on symptoms, serum thyroxine and TRAb, thyroid ultrasound, and orbital computed tomography.

The receptor comes from a woman aged 30 to 39 with Graves disease. The gene calls are TRBV4-1 and TRBJ2-3; D remains unclear. The material sequenced was peripheral blood mononuclear cells (PBMCs), taken at new diagnosis, from a patient treated with antithyroid drugs. The CDR3 here is CASSQDWFTTSTDTQYF. DNA of the CDR3: TGCGCCAGCAGCCAAGACTGGTTCACGACTAGCACAGATACGCAGTATTTT.